This T cell receptor beta chain stems from a study of T-cell reconstitution after alpha-beta-depleted transplantation in children. Study conclusions and caveats: At one year after transplant, newly produced T cells mostly accounted for T-cell counts and diversity. It was surviving recipient T cells and thymic progenitors that gave some patients high TCRbeta diversity at day 60.

The TCRbeta library incorporated unique molecular identifiers. TCRdb analysed the PCR reads with MiXCR anew, one entry per CDR3 protein. The sample has 250,000 to 300,000 distinct CDR3 sequences; about 7.3% are singletons. This clonotype was recorded at least ten times. Its target is unknown. Germline CDR1 is LGHNA and CDR2 is YNFKEQ. V shed 4 bases and J 4 bases; nucleotides not matched to a gene: 4. CDR3 length: 14 residues. The sequence was collected from a female patient aged 2 to 10 who had a stem cell transplant for Fanconi anemia, so the T cells may come from the graft donor. The specimen comprised peripheral blood, sampled 360 days after TCRalphabeta/CD19-depleted stem cell transplant. This rearrangement joins TRBV4-2 to TRBJ1-5, with 7 bases fitting TRBD1. The CDR3 protein is CASSRIQGNQPQHF. CDR3 coding DNA: TGTGCCAGCAGCCGTATACAGGGGAATCAGCCCCAGCATTTT.